Below, one T cell receptor (beta chain) is given with its context. What it binds is not known. The intended depth for sequencing was 1 in 200,000 to 1 in 1 million T cells. Profiling relied on immunoSEQ multiplex PCR, and the TCRdb table lists in-frame clones only, not all of them. Found here are over 200,000 clones, around 70% of them singletons; the top ten hold approximately 5.9%. This record belongs to a study of cytotoxic CD8 clonotypes in ibrutinib-treated CLL. Study-wide context: Investigators collected response samples after a median about 11 months of treatment, range 6 to 36.

General study results and limits: Clonality went up at ibrutinib response and then declined back toward baseline at progression.

CDR1 is SGHRS, CDR2 YFSETQ, per germline. The V segment lost 6 bases and the J segment 0 bases; nucleotides outside the gene matches: 4. This CDR3 contains 14 residues. This TCR was recovered from a human donor with chronic lymphocytic leukemia. This specimen consisted of PBMCs, obtained after 12 months of ibrutinib treatment. The chain is built from TRBV5-1 and TRBJ2-3; TRBD1 aligns across 7 bases. The CDR3 region is CASNPTGSTDTQYF. CDR3 coding DNA: TGCGCCAGCAACCCGACAGGGAGCACAGATACGCAGTATTTT.